This T cell receptor (beta chain) was profiled in a study of cytomegalovirus exposure and HLA in healthy donors. Study-wide background: Approximately 80 million unique TCRs, all from HLA-typed donors, were included in an early release of the data.

Findings and caveats of the study: Across donors, sequencing depth was assumed by presence/absence analyses to be roughly uniform. As was reported, the classifier diagnosed cytomegalovirus status with high specificity and sensitivity. Later on, an analysis tied 15,000 to 20,000 TCR beta sequences to HLA alleles at 0.05 false discovery rate.

Researchers ran the PCR with 60 Vbeta and 13 Jbeta primers. Method: immunoSEQ multiplex PCR; TCRdb's copy keeps in-frame clones and lacks some. The sample contains about 77,000 clones, around three quarters of which appear only once. For this clone: Its antigen is not known.

The germline V gene has CDR1 SNHLY and CDR2 FYNNEI. Unmatched junction bases numbered 10, after V lost 4 bases and J lost 7 bases. This CDR3 contains 15 residues. The source material was PBMCs. This clonotype originated in a man in his forties or fifties in good health and CMV-seronegative. This chain uses TRBV2 with TRBJ2-5; TRBD2 matches at 9 bases. CDR3 in amino acids: CASSGSGGPYGTQYF. CDR3 DNA: TGTGCCAGCAGTGGGAGCGGGGGGCCCTACGGGACCCAGTACTTC.